Listed below are T cell receptor beta chains from one sample, sequenced in a study of blood T cells in healthy people across ages. In TCRdb, the 5' RACE reads were re-called with MiXCR into one record per CDR3 protein. Seen here are 580,000 or so distinct CDR3 sequences, roughly 48% observed once, and the top ten hold 20% to 25%. The source material was blood. These receptors all stem from a man at least 80 years old in good health. CDR3s include the opening cysteine and the closing phenylalanine or tryptophan. The order of the fields is CDR3 DNA, CDR3 protein, J gene, clone size, D gene, V gene. A D gene is named only where the DNA matches it firmly. The size of a clone is reported for some rows only, either as once, few or many, or as a class for expanded clones.

CDR3nt: TGCAGTGCTAGAGTGATGTGGGAGAGCTCTGGGGCCAACGTCCTGACTTTC
CDR3aa: CSARVMWESSGANVLTF
j_gene: TRBJ2-6
abundance: -
d_gene: -
v_gene: TRBV20-1

CDR3nt: TGTGCCAGCAGCTTGTGGGGGACAGAGTTTGCCATTCAGTACTTC
CDR3aa: CASSLWGTEFAIQYF
j_gene: TRBJ2-4
abundance: -
d_gene: TRBD1
v_gene: TRBV5-5

CDR3nt: TGTGCCGGCAGCTCACAGGCGCACTATGGCTACACCTTC
CDR3aa: CAGSSQAHYGYTF
j_gene: TRBJ1-2
abundance: once
d_gene: -
v_gene: TRBV5-6

CDR3nt: TGCGCCAGCAGCCGAGAACCTCTCGGGTACTATGGCTACACCTTC
CDR3aa: CASSREPLGYYGYTF
j_gene: TRBJ1-2
abundance: -
d_gene: -
v_gene: TRBV4-3

CDR3nt: TGTGCCAGCAGTCCCCCGACAGGGGGCTCCTACAATGAGCAGTTCTTC
CDR3aa: CASSPPTGGSYNEQFF
j_gene: TRBJ2-1
abundance: few
d_gene: TRBD1
v_gene: TRBV28

CDR3nt: TGTGCCAGCAGTTACACGGACAGGCGGATGGGGCAGAGGGGGTACTTC
CDR3aa: CASSYTDRRMGQRGYF
j_gene: TRBJ2-4
abundance: -
d_gene: TRBD1
v_gene: TRBV12-3/TRBV12-4

CDR3nt: TGTGCCAGCAGCGTCGGCAGCAACACTGAAGCTTTCTTT
CDR3aa: CASSVGSNTEAFF
j_gene: TRBJ1-1
abundance: few
d_gene: -
v_gene: TRBV9

CDR3nt: TGCAGTGCCCCCGGATACAATGAGCAGTTCTTC
CDR3aa: CSAPGYNEQFF
j_gene: TRBJ2-1
abundance: few
d_gene: -
v_gene: TRBV20-1

CDR3nt: TGTGCCAGCAGCTTCGCATTCCCCCTTCAAGAGACCCAGTACTTC
CDR3aa: CASSFAFPLQETQYF
j_gene: TRBJ2-5
abundance: -
d_gene: -
v_gene: TRBV5-6

CDR3nt: TGTGCCAGCAGCTTAAGGCTAGCGGCTAGCACAGATACGCAGTATTTT
CDR3aa: CASSLRLAASTDTQYF
j_gene: TRBJ2-3
abundance: many
d_gene: TRBD2
v_gene: TRBV7-2

CDR3nt: TGTGCCAGCAGCCGGGACTACACACAAGAGACCCAGTACTTC
CDR3aa: CASSRDYTQETQYF
j_gene: TRBJ2-5
abundance: -
d_gene: TRBD2
v_gene: TRBV4-2

CDR3nt: TGTGCCAGCACCGTCGCCGGGACAGGGGTTAACACTGAAGCTTTCTTT
CDR3aa: CASTVAGTGVNTEAFF
j_gene: TRBJ1-1
abundance: -
d_gene: TRBD1
v_gene: TRBV2

CDR3nt: TGTGCCAGCAGCTTAGCCGGGACAGTTGTTTTAGGAGAAAAACTGTTTTTT
CDR3aa: CASSLAGTVVLGEKLFF
j_gene: TRBJ1-4
abundance: few
d_gene: TRBD1
v_gene: TRBV7-2

CDR3nt: TGTGCCAGCAGTTTGGCTTCTAGCAATCAGCCCCAGCATTTT
CDR3aa: CASSLASSNQPQHF
j_gene: TRBJ1-5
abundance: few
d_gene: -
v_gene: TRBV12-3/TRBV12-4

CDR3nt: TGTGCCAGCAGCTTAATGGACAGACAAGAGACCCAGTACTTC
CDR3aa: CASSLMDRQETQYF
j_gene: TRBJ2-5
abundance: -
d_gene: -
v_gene: TRBV7-2

CDR3nt: TGTGCCAGCAGTTTTGAGGGGGCGGTCTCCTTAGATGGCTGCACCTTC
CDR3aa: CASSFEGAVSLDGCTF
j_gene: TRBJ1-2
abundance: -
d_gene: TRBD1
v_gene: TRBV27

CDR3nt: TGTGCCAGCTCAGCACCCGTCGCAGGGGACGGCATTCAGTACTTC
CDR3aa: CASSAPVAGDGIQYF
j_gene: TRBJ2-4
abundance: once
d_gene: -
v_gene: TRBV18

CDR3nt: TGTGCCAGCAGCGTAGATCCGGTGAGGTCCTATGGCTACACCTTC
CDR3aa: CASSVDPVRSYGYTF
j_gene: TRBJ1-2
abundance: -
d_gene: -
v_gene: TRBV9

CDR3nt: TGTGCCAGCAGCGCAGGGGTGGACACCGGGGAGCTGTTTTTT
CDR3aa: CASSAGVDTGELFF
j_gene: TRBJ2-2
abundance: -
d_gene: -
v_gene: TRBV25-1

CDR3nt: TGTGCCAGCAGTTACTCGAGCGGGAGCGTAGGGAATGAGCAGTTCTTC
CDR3aa: CASSYSSGSVGNEQFF
j_gene: TRBJ2-1
abundance: many
d_gene: TRBD2
v_gene: TRBV6-6

CDR3nt: TGCGCCAGCAGCTTCATCTTGTCACGCGCCCCGGGACAGGGGGAAGTGACCCAGTACTTC
CDR3aa: CASSFILSRAPGQGEVTQYF
j_gene: TRBJ2-5
abundance: -
d_gene: TRBD1
v_gene: TRBV5-1

CDR3nt: TGTGCCAGCACAGGGGGCCCCGGGGAGCTGTTTTTT
CDR3aa: CASTGGPGELFF
j_gene: TRBJ2-2
abundance: -
d_gene: TRBD1
v_gene: TRBV7-3

CDR3nt: TGTGCCAGCAGCTGGGACAGGGGGAGCGAGCAGTACTTC
CDR3aa: CASSWDRGSEQYF
j_gene: TRBJ2-7
abundance: -
d_gene: TRBD1
v_gene: TRBV7-2

CDR3nt: TGTGCCAGCAGCCTCTCTACGGGTACAGCAGATACGCAGTATTTT
CDR3aa: CASSLSTGTADTQYF
j_gene: TRBJ2-3
abundance: -
d_gene: -
v_gene: TRBV9

CDR3nt: TGTGCCAGCACTCAGACCGGGGGGTCCTACGAGCAGTACTTC
CDR3aa: CASTQTGGSYEQYF
j_gene: TRBJ2-7
abundance: -
d_gene: TRBD2
v_gene: TRBV7-2

CDR3nt: TGTGCCAGCAGCTTAAGAGGGCCACCCCAAGAGACCCAGTACTTC
CDR3aa: CASSLRGPPQETQYF
j_gene: TRBJ2-5
abundance: few
d_gene: -
v_gene: TRBV13

CDR3nt: TGTGCCAGCAGCTTCACCGGGACTAGCGAGGATACGCAGTATTTT
CDR3aa: CASSFTGTSEDTQYF
j_gene: TRBJ2-3
abundance: -
d_gene: TRBD2
v_gene: TRBV7-2

CDR3nt: TGTGCCAGCAGCTCCCCCGACAGGGGCGGATATGGCTACACCTTC
CDR3aa: CASSSPDRGGYGYTF
j_gene: TRBJ1-2
abundance: -
d_gene: TRBD1
v_gene: TRBV5-6

CDR3nt: TGTGCCAGCAGTTCCCTCGGACAGGGACACAAGACCCAGTACTTC
CDR3aa: CASSSLGQGHKTQYF
j_gene: TRBJ2-5
abundance: -
d_gene: TRBD1
v_gene: TRBV6-5

CDR3nt: TGTGCCAGCAACCACAGGGGAGACAATCAGCCCCAGCATTTT
CDR3aa: CASNHRGDNQPQHF
j_gene: TRBJ1-5
abundance: -
d_gene: TRBD1
v_gene: TRBV6-6

CDR3nt: TGCAGCGTTGATCGGGACAGCAGCCGAGCTGCGCAGTATTTT
CDR3aa: CSVDRDSSRAAQYF
j_gene: TRBJ2-3
abundance: few
d_gene: TRBD1
v_gene: TRBV29-1

CDR3nt: TGTGCCAGCACCCCGATTTTGCGAAGCACAGATACGCAGTATTTT
CDR3aa: CASTPILRSTDTQYF
j_gene: TRBJ2-3
abundance: -
d_gene: -
v_gene: TRBV6-2/TRBV6-3

CDR3nt: TGTGCCAGCAGTGACCCGACAGATACCGCTGGCTACACCTTC
CDR3aa: CASSDPTDTAGYTF
j_gene: TRBJ1-2
abundance: -
d_gene: -
v_gene: TRBV6-6

CDR3nt: TGCAGTGCTGGAGAAACGGGACTAGCTCGCGGTGAGCAGTTCTTC
CDR3aa: CSAGETGLARGEQFF
j_gene: TRBJ2-1
abundance: -
d_gene: TRBD2
v_gene: TRBV20-1

CDR3nt: TGCGTCAGCAGCCAAGGCCTGACTAGCGGTTACCAAGAGACCCAGTACTTC
CDR3aa: CVSSQGLTSGYQETQYF
j_gene: TRBJ2-5
abundance: -
d_gene: TRBD2
v_gene: TRBV4-1

CDR3nt: TGTGCCATCAGTAGGGACGGAGGGTTAAATGAAAAACTGTTTTTT
CDR3aa: CAISRDGGLNEKLFF
j_gene: TRBJ1-4
abundance: -
d_gene: -
v_gene: TRBV10-3

CDR3nt: TGTGCCAGCAGTTACCCTAACAATGAGCAGTTCTTC
CDR3aa: CASSYPNNEQFF
j_gene: TRBJ2-1
abundance: many
d_gene: -
v_gene: TRBV6-6

CDR3nt: TGTGCCAGCAGTTTATCGGCTCTCAACAATGAGCAGTTCTTC
CDR3aa: CASSLSALNNEQFF
j_gene: TRBJ2-1
abundance: -
d_gene: -
v_gene: TRBV27

CDR3nt: TGTGCCATCAGTGAGTCTCCGGACAGGGACAATGAGCAGTTCTTC
CDR3aa: CAISESPDRDNEQFF
j_gene: TRBJ2-1
abundance: many
d_gene: TRBD1
v_gene: TRBV10-3

CDR3nt: TGTGCCAGCAGGCCAGGGACAGCCGATAATTCACCCCTCCACTTT
CDR3aa: CASRPGTADNSPLHF
j_gene: TRBJ1-6
abundance: few
d_gene: TRBD1
v_gene: TRBV12-3/TRBV12-4

CDR3nt: TGTGCCAGCAGCTCCACTAGCGGGGGCCCCAATGAGCAGTTCTTC
CDR3aa: CASSSTSGGPNEQFF
j_gene: TRBJ2-1
abundance: -
d_gene: TRBD2
v_gene: TRBV7-2

CDR3nt: TGCAGCGTTGGGGGGGCAGGTAGGACAGATACGCAGTATTTT
CDR3aa: CSVGGAGRTDTQYF
j_gene: TRBJ2-3
abundance: -
d_gene: -
v_gene: TRBV29-1

CDR3nt: TGCAGTGCTAGTGGCGGGGCCGGAATCCAAGAGACCCAGTACTTC
CDR3aa: CSASGGAGIQETQYF
j_gene: TRBJ2-5
abundance: few
d_gene: -
v_gene: TRBV20-1

CDR3nt: TGCAGTGTCGGACTAGCGGGCCTCTCGGATGAGCAGTTCTTC
CDR3aa: CSVGLAGLSDEQFF
j_gene: TRBJ2-1
abundance: few
d_gene: TRBD2
v_gene: TRBV20-1

CDR3nt: TGCGCCAGCAGCTTGGGGTTGAGGGTCCGGGTTAGCAATGAGCAGTTCTTC
CDR3aa: CASSLGLRVRVSNEQFF
j_gene: TRBJ2-1
abundance: -
d_gene: -
v_gene: TRBV5-1

CDR3nt: TGCAGCGCCCGAGTAGGAGGGGCCAAAAACATTCAGTACTTC
CDR3aa: CSARVGGAKNIQYF
j_gene: TRBJ2-4
abundance: -
d_gene: -
v_gene: TRBV29-1

CDR3nt: TGTGCCAGCAGCGTAGGGGCGGGGCCCACAGATACGCAGTATTTT
CDR3aa: CASSVGAGPTDTQYF
j_gene: TRBJ2-3
abundance: few
d_gene: -
v_gene: TRBV9

CDR3nt: TGCAGTGCTAGTAAGGCCCGCCGACCTGAAGCTTTCTTT
CDR3aa: CSASKARRPEAFF
j_gene: TRBJ1-1
abundance: -
d_gene: -
v_gene: TRBV20-1

CDR3nt: TGCGCCAGCAGCCGGCAACAGGGGTTCCCGTACGAGCAGTACTTC
CDR3aa: CASSRQQGFPYEQYF
j_gene: TRBJ2-7
abundance: many
d_gene: TRBD1
v_gene: TRBV5-1

CDR3nt: TGTGCCAGCTCTCGGGACTTAGGGACCTACAATGAGCAGTTCTTC
CDR3aa: CASSRDLGTYNEQFF
j_gene: TRBJ2-1
abundance: -
d_gene: -
v_gene: TRBV18

CDR3nt: TGCAGTGCTAGTGGGGGCGGGAGGGCCTACGAGCAGTACTTC
CDR3aa: CSASGGGRAYEQYF
j_gene: TRBJ2-7
abundance: -
d_gene: TRBD2
v_gene: TRBV20-1

CDR3nt: TGCAGTGCTCAAGAGGATGGCTACACCTTC
CDR3aa: CSAQEDGYTF
j_gene: TRBJ1-2
abundance: -
d_gene: -
v_gene: TRBV20-1

CDR3nt: TGTGCCAGCAGGCCCCCGACTAGCGGGGCTTACAATGAGCAGTTCTTC
CDR3aa: CASRPPTSGAYNEQFF
j_gene: TRBJ2-1
abundance: few
d_gene: TRBD2
v_gene: TRBV6-2/TRBV6-3

CDR3nt: TGTGCCAGCAGCTTCCCTAGCGGGGGGGCTGAGACCCAGTACTTC
CDR3aa: CASSFPSGGAETQYF
j_gene: TRBJ2-5
abundance: -
d_gene: TRBD2
v_gene: TRBV7-9

CDR3nt: TGTGCCAGCAGCTTTACGGGCCTGGAGATAGATACGCAGTATTTT
CDR3aa: CASSFTGLEIDTQYF
j_gene: TRBJ2-3
abundance: few
d_gene: -
v_gene: TRBV7-2